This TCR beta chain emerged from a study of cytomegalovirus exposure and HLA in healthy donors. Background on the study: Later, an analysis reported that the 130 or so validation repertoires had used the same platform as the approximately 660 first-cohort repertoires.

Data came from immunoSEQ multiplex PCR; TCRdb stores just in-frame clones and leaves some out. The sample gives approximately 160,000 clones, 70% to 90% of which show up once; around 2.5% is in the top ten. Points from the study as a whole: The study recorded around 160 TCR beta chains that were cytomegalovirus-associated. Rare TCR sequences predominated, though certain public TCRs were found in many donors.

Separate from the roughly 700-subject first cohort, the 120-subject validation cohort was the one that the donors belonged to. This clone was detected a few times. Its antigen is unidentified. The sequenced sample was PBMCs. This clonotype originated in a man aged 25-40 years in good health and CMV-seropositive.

CDR3 region: CASSGGRDGDIYF. In nucleotides, the CDR3 is TGCGCCAGCAGCGGGGGCAGGGATGGTGACATATATTTT. The rearrangement uses TRBV4-1 and TRBJ1-3; the D gene is possibly TRBD1 (6 bases). This CDR3 is 13 amino acids long. Trimming took 5 bases from V and 12 from J, leaving 17 bases between them. Germline values: CDR1 MGHRA, CDR2 YSYEKL.